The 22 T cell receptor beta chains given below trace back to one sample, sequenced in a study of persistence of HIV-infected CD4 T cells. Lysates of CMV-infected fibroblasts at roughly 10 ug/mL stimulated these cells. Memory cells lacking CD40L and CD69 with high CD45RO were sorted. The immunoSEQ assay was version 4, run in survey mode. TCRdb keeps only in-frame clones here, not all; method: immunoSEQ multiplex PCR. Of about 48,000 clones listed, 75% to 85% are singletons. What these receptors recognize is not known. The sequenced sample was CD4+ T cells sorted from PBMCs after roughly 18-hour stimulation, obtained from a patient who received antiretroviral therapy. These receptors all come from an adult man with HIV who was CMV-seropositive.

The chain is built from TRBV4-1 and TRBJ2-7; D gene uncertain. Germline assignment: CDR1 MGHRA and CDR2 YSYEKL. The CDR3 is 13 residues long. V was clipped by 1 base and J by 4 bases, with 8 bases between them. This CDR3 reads CASSQVSKYEQYF. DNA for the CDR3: TGCGCCAGCAGCCAAGTCAGCAAATACGAGCAGTACTTC.

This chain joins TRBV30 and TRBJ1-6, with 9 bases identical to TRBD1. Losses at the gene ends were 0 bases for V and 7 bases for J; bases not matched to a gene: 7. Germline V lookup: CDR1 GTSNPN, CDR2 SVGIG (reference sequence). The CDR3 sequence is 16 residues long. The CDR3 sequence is CAWSVGTGGRNSPLHF. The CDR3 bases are TGTGCCTGGAGTGTAGGTACAGGGGGCAGAAATTCACCCCTCCACTTT.

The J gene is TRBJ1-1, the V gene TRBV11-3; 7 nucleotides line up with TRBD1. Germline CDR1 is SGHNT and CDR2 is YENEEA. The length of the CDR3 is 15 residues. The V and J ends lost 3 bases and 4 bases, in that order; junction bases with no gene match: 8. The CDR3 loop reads CASSFRTGLSTEAFF. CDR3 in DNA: TGTGCCAGCAGCTTCCGGACAGGCCTATCCACTGAAGCTTTCTTT.

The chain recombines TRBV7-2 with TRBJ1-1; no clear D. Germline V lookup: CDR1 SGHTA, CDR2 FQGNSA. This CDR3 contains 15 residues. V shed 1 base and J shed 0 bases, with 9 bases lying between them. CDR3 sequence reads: CASSLERVMNTEAFF. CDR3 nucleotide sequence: TGTGCCAGCAGCTTAGAAAGGGTCATGAACACTGAAGCTTTCTTT.

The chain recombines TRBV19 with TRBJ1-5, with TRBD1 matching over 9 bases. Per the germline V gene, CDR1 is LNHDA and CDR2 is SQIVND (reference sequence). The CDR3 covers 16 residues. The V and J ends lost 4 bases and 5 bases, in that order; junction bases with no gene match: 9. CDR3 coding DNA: TGTGCCAGTAGTACCGAACCGGGACAGGGCTATCAGCCCCAGCATTTT. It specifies CASSTEPGQGYQPQHF. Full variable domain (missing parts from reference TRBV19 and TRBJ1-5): DGGITQSPKYLFRKEGQNVTLSCEQNLNHDAMYWYRQDPGQGLRLIYYSQIVNDFQKGDIAEGYSVSREKKESFPLTVTSAQKNPTAFYLCASSTEPGQGYQPQHFGDGTRLSIL.

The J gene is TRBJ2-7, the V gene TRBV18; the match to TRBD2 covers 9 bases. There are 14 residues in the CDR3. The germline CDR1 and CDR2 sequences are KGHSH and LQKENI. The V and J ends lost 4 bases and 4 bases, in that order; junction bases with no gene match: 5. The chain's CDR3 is CASSHRREGYEQYF. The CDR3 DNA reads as TGTGCCAGCTCACACAGGCGGGAGGGGTACGAGCAGTACTTC.

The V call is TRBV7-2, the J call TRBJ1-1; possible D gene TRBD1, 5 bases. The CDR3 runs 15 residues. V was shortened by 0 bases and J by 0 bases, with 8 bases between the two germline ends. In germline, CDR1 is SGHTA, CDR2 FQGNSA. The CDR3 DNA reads TGTGCCAGCAGCTTAGCGCCAGGGTTGAACACTGAAGCTTTCTTT. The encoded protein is CASSLAPGLNTEAFF.

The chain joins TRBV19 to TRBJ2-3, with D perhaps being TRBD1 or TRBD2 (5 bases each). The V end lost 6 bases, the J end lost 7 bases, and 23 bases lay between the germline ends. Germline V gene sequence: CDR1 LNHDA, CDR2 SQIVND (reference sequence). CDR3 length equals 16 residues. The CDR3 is CASRAGTETRSNTQYF. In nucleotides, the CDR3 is TGTGCCAGTAGGGCTGGGACCGAAACCCGGTCAAATACGCAGTATTTT.

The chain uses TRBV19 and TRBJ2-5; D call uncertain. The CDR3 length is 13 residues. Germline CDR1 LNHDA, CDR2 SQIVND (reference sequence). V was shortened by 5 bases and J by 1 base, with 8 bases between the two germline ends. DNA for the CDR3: TGTGCCAGTAGTCCCGGCTTCCAAGAGACCCAGTACTTC. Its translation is CASSPGFQETQYF.

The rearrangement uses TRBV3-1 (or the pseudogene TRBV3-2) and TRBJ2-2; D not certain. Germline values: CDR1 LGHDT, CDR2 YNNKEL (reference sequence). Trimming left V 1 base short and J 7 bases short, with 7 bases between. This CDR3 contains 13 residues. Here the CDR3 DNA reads TGTGCCAGCAGCCAAGCCTTAATCGGGGAGCTGTTTTTT. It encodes CASSQALIGELFF.

The CDR3 coding sequence is TGTGCCAGCAGCCTAAACATCGAGCAGTACTTC. Its translation: CASSLNIEQYF. The chain employs TRBV7-8 and TRBJ2-7; D is uncertain. The ends were cut back, 5 bases at V and 6 bases at J, with 8 bases in the middle. This CDR3 is built from 11 residues. Germline CDR1 reads SGHVS; CDR2 reads FQNEAQ.

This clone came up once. CDR3 amino acids: CASSQGRMGNQPQHF. In DNA form, the CDR3 reads TGTGCCAGCAGCCAAGGACGTATGGGCAATCAGCCCCAGCATTTT. The chain combines TRBV4-2 with TRBJ1-5, with D unclear. CDR1 and CDR2 from the germline V gene are LGHNA and YNFKEQ. V was shortened by 1 base and J by 2 bases, with 9 bases between the two germline ends. The CDR3 totals 15 residues.

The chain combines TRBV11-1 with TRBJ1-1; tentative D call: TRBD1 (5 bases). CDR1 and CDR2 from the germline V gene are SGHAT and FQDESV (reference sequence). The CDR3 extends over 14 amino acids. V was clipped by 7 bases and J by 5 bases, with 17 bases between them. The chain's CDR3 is CASISGASGTEAFF. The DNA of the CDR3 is TGTGCCAGCATCAGCGGGGCTTCTGGGACTGAAGCTTTCTTT.

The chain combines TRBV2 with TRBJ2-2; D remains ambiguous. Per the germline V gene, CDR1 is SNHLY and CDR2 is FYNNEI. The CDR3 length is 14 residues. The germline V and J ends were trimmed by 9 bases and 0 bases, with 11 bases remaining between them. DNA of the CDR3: TGTGCCAGAAGGGCGGACGCGAACACCGGGGAGCTGTTTTTT. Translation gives CARRADANTGELFF.

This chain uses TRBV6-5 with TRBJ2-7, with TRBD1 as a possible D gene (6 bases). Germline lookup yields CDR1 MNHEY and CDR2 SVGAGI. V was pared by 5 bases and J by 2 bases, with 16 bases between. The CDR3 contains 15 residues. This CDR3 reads CASSIQGVGAYEQYF. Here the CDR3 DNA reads TGTGCCAGCAGTATACAGGGTGTGGGCGCCTACGAGCAGTACTTC.

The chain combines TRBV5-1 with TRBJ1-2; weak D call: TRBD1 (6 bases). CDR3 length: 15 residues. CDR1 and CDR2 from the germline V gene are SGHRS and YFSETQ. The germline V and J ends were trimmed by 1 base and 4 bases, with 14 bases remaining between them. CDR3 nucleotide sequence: TGCGCCAGCAGCTTGTGGACAGATGGATCCTATGGCTACACCTTC. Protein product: CASSLWTDGSYGYTF.

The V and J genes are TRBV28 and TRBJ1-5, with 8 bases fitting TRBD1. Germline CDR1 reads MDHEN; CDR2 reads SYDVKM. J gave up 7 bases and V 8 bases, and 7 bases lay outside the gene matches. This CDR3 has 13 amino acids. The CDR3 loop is CASYRGLNQPQHF. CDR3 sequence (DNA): TGTGCCAGCTACAGGGGGTTAAACCAGCCCCAGCATTTT.

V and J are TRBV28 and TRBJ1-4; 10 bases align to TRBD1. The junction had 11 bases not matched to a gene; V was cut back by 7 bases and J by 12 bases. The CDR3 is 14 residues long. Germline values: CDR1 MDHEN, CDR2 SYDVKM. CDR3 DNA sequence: TGTGCCAGCACCCTCTGGGACAGGGGAAATGAACTGTTTTTT. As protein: CASTLWDRGNELFF.

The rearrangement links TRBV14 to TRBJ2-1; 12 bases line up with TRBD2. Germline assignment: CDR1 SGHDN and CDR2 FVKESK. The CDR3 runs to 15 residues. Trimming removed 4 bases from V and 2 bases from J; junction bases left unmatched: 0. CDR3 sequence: CASSPSGRAYNEQFF. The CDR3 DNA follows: TGTGCCAGCAGCCCTAGCGGGAGGGCCTACAATGAGCAGTTCTTC. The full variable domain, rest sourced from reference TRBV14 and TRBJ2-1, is EAGVTQFPSHSVIEKGQTVTLRCDPISGHDNLYWYRRVMGKEIKFLLHFVKESKQDESGMPNNRFLAERTGGTYSTLKVQPAELEDSGVYFCASSPSGRAYNEQFFGPGTRLTVL.

In DNA form, the CDR3 reads TGTGCCAACTTCCGGGACAGGGGCCTCCTGGAAAATCAGCCCCAGCATTTT. Its protein product is CANFRDRGLLENQPQHF. The chain has TRBV27 and TRBJ1-5, with 10 bases identical to TRBD1. Looked up from germline, CDR1 is MNHEY and CDR2 is SMNVEV (reference sequence). V was pared by 10 bases and J by 4 bases, with 16 bases of the junction left unmatched. This CDR3 is 17 amino acids long.

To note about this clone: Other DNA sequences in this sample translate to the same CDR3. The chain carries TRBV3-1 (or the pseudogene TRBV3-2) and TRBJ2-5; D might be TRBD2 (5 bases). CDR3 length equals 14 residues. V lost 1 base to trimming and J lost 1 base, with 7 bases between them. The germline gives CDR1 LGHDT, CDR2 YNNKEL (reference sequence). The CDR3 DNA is TGTGCCAGCAGCCAAGGCCGGGGCCAAGAGACCCAGTACTTC. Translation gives CASSQGRGQETQYF.

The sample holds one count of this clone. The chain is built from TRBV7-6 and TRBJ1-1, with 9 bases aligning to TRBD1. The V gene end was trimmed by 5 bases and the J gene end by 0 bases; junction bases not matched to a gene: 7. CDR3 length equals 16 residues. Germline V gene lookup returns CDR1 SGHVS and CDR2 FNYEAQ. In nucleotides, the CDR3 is TGTGCCAGCAGCCCAGGAGGGACAGGGTTGAACACTGAAGCTTTCTTT. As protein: CASSPGGTGLNTEAFF.